This T cell receptor beta chain was sequenced in a study of control samples from healthy donors and cancer patients. The table came from immunoSEQ multiplex PCR; TCRdb's copy has only in-frame clones and leaves some out. The data show almost 85,000 clones, 84% seen once. The CDR3 extends over 14 amino acids. The J segment lost 1 base and the V segment lost 4 bases, leaving 3 bases of the junction unmatched. The germline V gene has CDR1 SGHNT and CDR2 YYREEE (reference sequence). The gene calls are TRBV5-4 and TRBJ1-1; TRBD1 matches at 8 bases. This receptor was taken from a man aged 55 to 70 with head and neck cancer. The sample comprised PBMCs. The CDR3, as DNA: TGTGCCAGCAGCATCGGACAGGGGAACACTGAAGCTTTCTTT. Translated, it gives CASSIGQGNTEAFF.